These T cell receptor beta chains were read from a single sample in a study of cytomegalovirus exposure and HLA in healthy donors. TCRdb's copy holds only in-frame clones and misses some; the assay was immunoSEQ multiplex PCR. This sample yields 100,000 to 150,000 clones, of which approximately 89% are seen a single time; approximately 1.1% belongs to the top ten. The sequenced sample was PBMCs. The receptors stem from a woman aged 18 to 35 in good health and CMV-seronegative. CDR3s include the opening cysteine and the closing phenylalanine or tryptophan. Each record gives: clone size, J gene, V gene, D gene, CDR3 DNA, CDR3 protein. The D gene is left open where the match is weak. Expanded clones get a size class; other rows say once, few or many, or leave the size out.

clone_size: .; j_call: TRBJ2-1; v_call: TRBV4-1; d_call: TRBD1; cdr3_nt: TGCGCCAGCAGCCAAGAGAGTCTGAAAGGGGGCTACGACAATGAGCAGTTCTTC; cdr3_aa: CASSQESLKGGYDNEQFF
clone_size: .; j_call: TRBJ2-2; v_call: TRBV10-2; d_call: TRBD2; cdr3_nt: TGCGCCAGCATGAGATCGAGCGGGGGGGACACCGGGGAGCTGTTTTTT; cdr3_aa: CASMRSSGGDTGELFF
clone_size: .; j_call: TRBJ1-5; v_call: TRBV6-6; d_call: TRBD1; cdr3_nt: TGTGCCAGCCGACAGGGCGGCAATCAGCCCCAGCATTTT; cdr3_aa: CASRQGGNQPQHF
clone_size: .; j_call: TRBJ1-5; v_call: TRBV27; d_call: TRBD1; cdr3_nt: TGTGCCAGCAGTTTCGACAGGGCTCAGCCCCAGCATTTT; cdr3_aa: CASSFDRAQPQHF
clone_size: .; j_call: TRBJ2-1; v_call: TRBV10-3; d_call: .; cdr3_nt: TGTGCCATCAGTGACAGAACTATTCACAATGAGCAGTTCTTC; cdr3_aa: CAISDRTIHNEQFF
clone_size: .; j_call: TRBJ2-1; v_call: TRBV2; d_call: TRBD1; cdr3_nt: TGTGCCAGCAGTGGCGGGACAGGCATGCTGTTCTTC; cdr3_aa: CASSGGTGMLFF
clone_size: .; j_call: TRBJ2-4; v_call: TRBV2; d_call: .; cdr3_nt: TGTGCCAGCAGTGAAGAGGCGGCTTATTTC; cdr3_aa: CASSEEAAYF
clone_size: .; j_call: TRBJ1-3; v_call: TRBV19; d_call: .; cdr3_nt: TGTGCCAGTAGTATTGGAGGCATCTCGAACTCTGGAAACACCATATATTTT; cdr3_aa: CASSIGGISNSGNTIYF
clone_size: .; j_call: TRBJ2-7; v_call: TRBV7-2; d_call: TRBD1; cdr3_nt: TGTGCCAGCACTCTACAGGGGTACGAGCAGTACTTC; cdr3_aa: CASTLQGYEQYF
clone_size: .; j_call: TRBJ2-1; v_call: TRBV6-5; d_call: TRBD2; cdr3_nt: TGTGCCAGCAGTGCATTCGGGGGGGCCTCTGATGAGCAGTTCTTC; cdr3_aa: CASSAFGGASDEQFF
clone_size: .; j_call: TRBJ1-1; v_call: TRBV6-4; d_call: TRBD1; cdr3_nt: TGTGCCAGCAGCAGACAGGGGGCAGAGGACACTGAAGCTTTCTTT; cdr3_aa: CASSRQGAEDTEAFF
clone_size: once; j_call: TRBJ2-7; v_call: TRBV9; d_call: .; cdr3_nt: TGTGCCAGCAGCGTTCTGGCAGCGCCCTACTACGAGCAGTACTTC; cdr3_aa: CASSVLAAPYYEQYF
clone_size: .; j_call: TRBJ2-3; v_call: TRBV4-2; d_call: TRBD2; cdr3_nt: TGTGCCAGCAGCCCAGGGGATGGACTAGCGGGAGGAGGTGCAGATACGCAGTATTTT; cdr3_aa: CASSPGDGLAGGGADTQYF
clone_size: .; j_call: TRBJ1-2; v_call: TRBV19; d_call: .; cdr3_nt: TGTGCCAGTAGTAGACCCCAGGCTAACTATGGCTACACCTTC; cdr3_aa: CASSRPQANYGYTF
clone_size: .; j_call: TRBJ2-1; v_call: TRBV19; d_call: TRBD2; cdr3_nt: TGTGCCACCGGCGGGGGGCCTTACAATGAGCAGTTCTTC; cdr3_aa: CATGGGPYNEQFF
clone_size: .; j_call: TRBJ2-1; v_call: TRBV28; d_call: TRBD1; cdr3_nt: TGTGCCAGCAGTTTAATAGTGACAGGGGGCATCGAGCAGTTCTTC; cdr3_aa: CASSLIVTGGIEQFF
clone_size: .; j_call: TRBJ1-1; v_call: TRBV10-2; d_call: TRBD1; cdr3_nt: TGCGCCAGCCAGGGGGGTAGGACTGAAGCTTTCTTT; cdr3_aa: CASQGGRTEAFF
clone_size: once; j_call: TRBJ2-1; v_call: TRBV18; d_call: TRBD1; cdr3_nt: TGTGCCAGCTCAATATCGGACAGGGGACCTTACAATGAGCAGTTCTTC; cdr3_aa: CASSISDRGPYNEQFF
clone_size: .; j_call: TRBJ1-5; v_call: TRBV27; d_call: .; cdr3_nt: TGTGCCAGCAGTTTATCTGTCGGTCAGCCCCAGCATTTT; cdr3_aa: CASSLSVGQPQHF
clone_size: .; j_call: TRBJ1-2; v_call: TRBV5-5; d_call: TRBD1; cdr3_nt: TGTGCCAGCAGCCAGACAGGGGGCCACTATGGCTACACCTTC; cdr3_aa: CASSQTGGHYGYTF
clone_size: .; j_call: TRBJ2-2; v_call: TRBV2; d_call: .; cdr3_nt: TGTGCCAGCAGGGCAGTCGAATCCGGGGAGCTGTTTTTT; cdr3_aa: CASRAVESGELFF
clone_size: .; j_call: TRBJ2-1; v_call: TRBV4-3; d_call: .; cdr3_nt: TGCGCCAGCAGCCAAGATCAGGGAATCTCCTACAATGAGCAGTTCTTC; cdr3_aa: CASSQDQGISYNEQFF
clone_size: .; j_call: TRBJ2-1; v_call: TRBV5-1; d_call: TRBD2; cdr3_nt: TGCGCCAGCAGTAGGACTAGCGGGACCTATTACAATGAGCAGTTCTTC; cdr3_aa: CASSRTSGTYYNEQFF
clone_size: .; j_call: TRBJ2-5; v_call: TRBV5-4; d_call: TRBD1; cdr3_nt: TGTGCCAGCAGCTTGGGACAGGGTGGCGAAGAGACCCAGTACTTC; cdr3_aa: CASSLGQGGEETQYF
clone_size: .; j_call: TRBJ1-1; v_call: TRBV6-5; d_call: .; cdr3_nt: TGTGCCAGCAGTTCCCTCGGGGCTGAAGCTTTCTTT; cdr3_aa: CASSSLGAEAFF
clone_size: .; j_call: TRBJ2-5; v_call: TRBV6-5; d_call: .; cdr3_nt: TGTGCCAGCAGCTTGGCGGGGCCGGGGACCCAGTACTTC; cdr3_aa: CASSLAGPGTQYF
clone_size: .; j_call: TRBJ1-1; v_call: TRBV4-3; d_call: .; cdr3_nt: TGCGCCAGCAGCCAAGATCCAGGCCGATGGGACACTGAAGCTTTCTTT; cdr3_aa: CASSQDPGRWDTEAFF
clone_size: .; j_call: TRBJ2-7; v_call: TRBV28; d_call: TRBD1; cdr3_nt: TGTGCCAGCAGCCTCGGACAGGGGGGGGACGTGCAGTACTTC; cdr3_aa: CASSLGQGGDVQYF
clone_size: .; j_call: TRBJ1-3; v_call: TRBV28; d_call: .; cdr3_nt: TGTGCCAGCTGGGACTTCAGTGGAAACACCATATATTTT; cdr3_aa: CASWDFSGNTIYF
clone_size: .; j_call: TRBJ2-3; v_call: TRBV2; d_call: TRBD1; cdr3_nt: TGTGCCAGCAGGGAACAGGGGCTCCGTGCCGATTCACAGACAGATACGCAGTATTTT; cdr3_aa: CASREQGLRADSQTDTQYF
clone_size: .; j_call: TRBJ1-6; v_call: TRBV6-5; d_call: TRBD1; cdr3_nt: TGTGCCAGCAGTTACGCGGACAGGGCTCATAATTCACCCCTCCACTTT; cdr3_aa: CASSYADRAHNSPLHF
clone_size: .; j_call: TRBJ2-1; v_call: TRBV6-4; d_call: TRBD2; cdr3_nt: TGTGCCAGCAGTGACTCGAAATCATCGGGGGGGCTCAATGAGCAGTTCTTC; cdr3_aa: CASSDSKSSGGLNEQFF